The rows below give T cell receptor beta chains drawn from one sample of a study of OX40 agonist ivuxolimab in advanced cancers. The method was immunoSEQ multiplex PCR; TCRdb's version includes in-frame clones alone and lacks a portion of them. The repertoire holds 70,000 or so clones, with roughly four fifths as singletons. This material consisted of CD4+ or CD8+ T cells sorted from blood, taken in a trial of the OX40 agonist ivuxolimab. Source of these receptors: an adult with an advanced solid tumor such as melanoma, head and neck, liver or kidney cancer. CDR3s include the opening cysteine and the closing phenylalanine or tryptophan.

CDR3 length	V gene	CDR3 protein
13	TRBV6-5	CASTFSGYNEQFF
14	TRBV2	CASGRDRAGNTIYF
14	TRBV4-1	CASSQGSSGTEAFF
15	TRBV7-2	CASSLSVYRKETQYF
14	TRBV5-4	CASSSTVYQETQYF
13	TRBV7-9	CASQALGSDTQYF
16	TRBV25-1	CASSGNLAGDSGELFF
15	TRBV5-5	CASSPDRLISYEQYF
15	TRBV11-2	CASSQQNGLANEQFF
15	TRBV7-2	CASSFRAGGWNEQFF
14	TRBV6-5	CASRPGQGAPEAFF
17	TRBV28	CASTDQQGAPGANVLTF
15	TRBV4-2	CASSQEPGGNEKLFF